This T cell receptor beta chain was retrieved from a study of T cell repertoires in cytomegalovirus infection. Study at large: CMV epitopes in the study were HLA-C-restricted (recently identified) and HLA-B-restricted (well studied).

A note on this clonotype: Its matching antigen is unknown.

TCRdb independently ran MiXCR on the reads; one entry per CDR3 protein. Of about 830,000 distinct CDR3 sequences in the sample, about 30% are singletons; the top ten hold around 11%. CDR1 MNHNS and CDR2 SASEGT come from the germline V gene. The CDR3 length is 14 residues. Trimming removed 7 bases at V and 6 bases at J, with 13 bases between. Findings and limits, study-wide: People with CMV and the relevant HLA were identified by cumulative public TCR beta family frequency. The ex vivo response was dominated by HLA-C-restricted CMV-specific TCR beta clonotypes.

The chain uses TRBV6-1 and TRBJ1-6, with D perhaps TRBD1 (5 bases). This receptor was obtained from a human donor in good health (CMV status not recorded). Some clones in this sample may be carry-over from other donors' samples. Sample: cultured CD8+ T cells from PBMCs, taken from culture after CMV antigen stimulation. The DNA of the CDR3 is TGTGCCAGCAATCACCAGGGTGGTAATTCACCCCTCCACTTT. This codes for CASNHQGGNSPLHF.